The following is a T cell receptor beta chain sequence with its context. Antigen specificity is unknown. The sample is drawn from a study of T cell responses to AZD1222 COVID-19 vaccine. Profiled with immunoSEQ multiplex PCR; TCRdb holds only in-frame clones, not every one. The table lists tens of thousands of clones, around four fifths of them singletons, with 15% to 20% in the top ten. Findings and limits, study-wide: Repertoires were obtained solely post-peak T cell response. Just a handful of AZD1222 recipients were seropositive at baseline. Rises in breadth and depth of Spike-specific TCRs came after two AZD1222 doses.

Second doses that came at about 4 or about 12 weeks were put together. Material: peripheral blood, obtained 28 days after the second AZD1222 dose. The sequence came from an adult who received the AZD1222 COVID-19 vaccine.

Here the CDR3 DNA reads TGTGCCACCAGCAGAGATCAAGGACCTATGAACACTGAAGCTTTCTTT. It yields the protein CATSRDQGPMNTEAFF. V gene TRBV15 combines with J gene TRBJ1-1; D ambiguous. The CDR3 contains 16 residues. Trimming shortened V by 0 bases and J by 0 bases, and 11 bases separated the two germline ends. The V gene's germline CDR1 is LNHNV and CDR2 YYDKDF (reference sequence). Drawing the rest from reference TRBV15 and TRBJ1-1, the complete variable domain is DAMVIQNPRYQVTQFGKPVTLSCSQTLNHNVMYWYQQKSSQAPKLLFHYYDKDFNNEADTPDNFQSRRPNTSFCFLDIRSPGLGDTAMYLCATSRDQGPMNTEAFFGQGTRLTVV.